The 27 T cell receptor beta chains listed next were all sequenced from one sample in a study of T cell clones after liver transplantation. Method: immunoSEQ multiplex PCR; TCRdb's copy keeps in-frame clones and lacks some. The repertoire has around 110,000 clones, less than 95% of them found once; the top ten carry around 0.86%. The material was CD4+ T cells from blood, obtained 12 months after liver transplant. The receptors derive from a human patient who received a liver transplant. Some T cells may be transferred from the graft donor.

The J gene is TRBJ2-1, the V gene TRBV7-3; 9 bases match TRBD2. The CDR3 runs 16 residues. With V trimmed by 0 bases and J by 5 bases, 5 bases remained unmatched. Germline CDR1 and CDR2: SGHTA and FQGTGA. CDR3 in DNA: TGTGCCAGCAGCTTAACTTTTAGCGGGAGAAACAATGAGCAGTTCTTC. Translated, it gives CASSLTFSGRNNEQFF.

V gene TRBV15 combines with J gene TRBJ2-5; D might be TRBD2 (6 bases). Germline-derived CDR1 and CDR2 are LNHNV and YYDKDF (reference sequence). There are 16 residues in the CDR3. Trimming took off 3 bases at V and 5 bases at J, with 19 bases between the two ends. The CDR3 DNA reads TGTGCCACCAGCAGGGGGGGTGGAGGGGTAATGGAGACCCAGTACTTC. Translating it yields CATSRGGGGVMETQYF. The variable domain in full, completed from reference TRBV15 and TRBJ2-5, reads DAMVIQNPRYQVTQFGKPVTLSCSQTLNHNVMYWYQQKSSQAPKLLFHYYDKDFNNEADTPDNFQSRRPNTSFCFLDIRSPGLGDTAMYLCATSRGGGGVMETQYFGPGTRLLVL.

The chain uses TRBV5-1 and TRBJ1-2; 11 bases agree with TRBD1. This CDR3 comprises 14 residues. J was trimmed by 13 bases and V by 0 bases; bases with no gene match: 8. Germline-derived CDR1 and CDR2 are SGHRS and YFSETQ. The CDR3 bases are TGCGCCAGCAGCTTGGAGGGGACAGGGGGTCCCGCCACCTTC. Its translation: CASSLEGTGGPATF.

J is TRBJ1-4 and V is TRBV13; perhaps TRBD1 as D (5 bases). From germline, CDR1 is PRHDT and CDR2 FYEKMQ (reference sequence). The V and J ends lost 2 bases and 3 bases respectively, with 13 bases between them. This CDR3 comprises 16 residues. The CDR3 sequence is CASSLRPRAPNEKLFF. DNA of the CDR3: TGTGCCAGCAGCTTACGCCCCAGGGCACCTAATGAAAAACTGTTTTTT.

In nucleotides, the CDR3 is TGTGCCAGCAGTGAAGCGGAGTCGACTCGGTACTTC. It translates to CASSEAESTRYF. The genes are TRBV2 and TRBJ2-5; the D is unclear. The CDR3 covers 12 residues. Per the germline V gene, CDR1 is SNHLY and CDR2 is FYNNEI. The V end lost 0 bases, the J end lost 13 bases, and 12 bases lay between the germline ends.

The chain recombines TRBV29-1 with TRBJ2-3; TRBD1 matches 9 bases. Per the germline V gene, CDR1 is SQVTM and CDR2 is ANQGSEA. This CDR3 is 14 amino acids long. The J segment lost 4 bases and the V segment lost 6 bases, leaving 8 bases of the junction unmatched. Here the CDR3 reads CSVRDRDPADTQYF. CDR3 bases: TGCAGCGTCCGGGACAGGGACCCCGCAGATACGCAGTATTTT.

The V call is TRBV19, the J call TRBJ1-2; perhaps TRBD1 as D (6 bases). Germline lookup yields CDR1 LNHDA and CDR2 SQIVND (reference sequence). The CDR3 contains 13 residues. With 4 bases removed from V and 8 bases from J, the gap between germline ends came to 14 bases. This chain's CDR3 is CASSTQGFTGYTF. DNA for the CDR3: TGTGCCAGTAGTACACAGGGCTTTACGGGCTACACCTTC.

The rearrangement uses TRBV5-7 and TRBJ1-5, with D maybe TRBD1 (5 bases). TRBV5-7 is known as an ORF, though its function is uncertain. The V end was cut by 4 bases, the J end by 0 bases, with 8 bases between. This CDR3 is built from 14 residues. The chain's CDR3 is CASSRDRSNQPQHF. The CDR3 region has the DNA TGTGCCAGCAGCCGGGACCGTAGCAATCAGCCCCAGCATTTT.

The V call is TRBV7-2, the J call TRBJ1-5, with TRBD1 matching 7 bases. The V gene's germline CDR1 is SGHTA and CDR2 FQGNSA. Trimming took 1 base from V and 2 from J; bases not matched to a gene: 5. The CDR3 covers 16 residues. The CDR3 nucleotides are TGTGCCAGCAGCTTAGAGGGGGCTCAGCGCAATCAGCCCCAGCATTTT. This encodes CASSLEGAQRNQPQHF.

The chain recombines TRBV6-6 with TRBJ2-7; D is ambiguous. The V gene lost 0 bases and the J gene lost 3 bases, with 12 bases spanning the gap. The CDR3 length is 15 residues. The V gene's germline CDR1 is MNHNY and CDR2 SVGAGI (reference sequence). The CDR3 reads CASSYSEHGNYEQYF. The DNA of the CDR3 is TGTGCCAGCAGTTACTCGGAGCATGGCAACTACGAGCAGTACTTC.

CDR3 nucleotides: TGTGCCAGCAGCGTTGTCCCAAACTATGGCTACACCTTC. As protein: CASSVVPNYGYTF. The chain carries TRBV2 and TRBJ1-2; D is unclear. CDR1 and CDR2 (germline): SNHLY, FYNNEI. CDR3 length equals 13 residues. V lost 6 bases, J lost 2 bases, and 10 bases lay in between.

The chain has TRBV5-4 and TRBJ2-3; TRBD2 agrees at 9 bases. The germline V gene encodes CDR1 SGHNT and CDR2 YYREEE (reference sequence). The J segment lost 2 bases and the V segment lost 4 bases, leaving 8 bases of the junction unmatched. This CDR3 comprises 16 residues. CDR3 bases: TGTGCCAGCAGCCTTCGGTCTAGCGGGACCACAGATACGCAGTATTTT. Translating gives CASSLRSSGTTDTQYF.

The V gene is TRBV6-6, the J gene TRBJ2-1; 8 nucleotides line up with TRBD2. The germline CDR1 and CDR2 sequences are MNHNY and SVGAGI (reference sequence). V shed 10 bases, J shed 9 bases, and the junction held 17 bases outside the gene matches. This CDR3 has 15 amino acids. CDR3 sequence reads: CATLQRGGSGSEQFF. Here the CDR3 DNA reads TGTGCCACCCTCCAACGGGGCGGGAGCGGGAGTGAGCAGTTCTTC.

This chain uses TRBV4-3 with TRBJ2-1; no clear D gene. The CDR3 has 13 amino acids. V gave up 6 bases and J gave up 6 bases, with 12 bases separating them. CDR1 LGHNA and CDR2 YSLEER come from the germline V gene. This CDR3 is CASRSPPGNEQFF. The DNA of the CDR3 is TGCGCCAGCAGGAGTCCCCCTGGCAATGAGCAGTTCTTC.

The rearrangement joins TRBV6-5 to TRBJ1-1, with a tentative D call TRBD1 (5 bases). Germline-derived CDR1 and CDR2 are MNHEY and SVGAGI. The CDR3 loop spans 14 amino acids. The V end was cut by 5 bases, the J end by 5 bases, with 15 bases between. CDR3 DNA: TGTGCCAGCAGTCGGGGGAGGGGTGAGACTGAAGCTTTCTTT. This gives the protein CASSRGRGETEAFF.

J is TRBJ2-5 and V is TRBV11-2; D is unclear. There are 14 residues in the CDR3. Trimming removed 5 bases from V and 1 base from J, with 11 bases in between. Germline CDR1 reads SGHAT; CDR2 reads FQNNGV. Written as DNA, the CDR3 is TGTGCCAGCAGCCCCGTTCCCTTCCAAGAGACCCAGTACTTC. Protein product: CASSPVPFQETQYF.

This rearrangement joins TRBV4-3 to TRBJ2-3; unclear D gene. The germline V gene encodes CDR1 LGHNA and CDR2 YSLEER. Trimming removed 3 bases from V and 0 bases from J, with 7 bases in between. This CDR3 comprises 14 residues. In nucleotides, the CDR3 is TGCGCCAGCAGCCACGCCGGTAGCACAGATACGCAGTATTTT. Residues: CASSHAGSTDTQYF.

V is TRBV18 and J is TRBJ2-7; TRBD2 matches at 7 bases. Germline assignment: CDR1 KGHSH and CDR2 LQKENI. The V and J ends lost 2 bases and 6 bases, in that order; junction bases with no gene match: 7. This CDR3 is built from 14 residues. CDR3 DNA sequence: TGTGCCAGCTCACCAGTGGGAGGGGAAGCCGAGCAGTACTTC. Translated: CASSPVGGEAEQYF.

J is TRBJ2-5 and V is TRBV4-2, with TRBD2 as a possible D gene (5 bases). Trimming removed 0 bases from V and 9 bases from J, with 14 bases in between. The CDR3 runs to 14 residues. Germline CDR1 reads LGHNA; CDR2 reads YNFKEQ. The DNA for the CDR3 is TGTGCCAGCAGCCAAGAGTCAGTCGTCGGGGCCCAGTACTTC. This codes for CASSQESVVGAQYF.

This clone was seen only once. V gene TRBV5-1 combines with J gene TRBJ1-1; 8 bases map to TRBD1. This CDR3 has 14 amino acids. The V segment lost 1 base and the J segment 4 bases; nucleotides outside the gene matches: 3. CDR1 is SGHRS, CDR2 YFSETQ, per germline. The CDR3 sequence is CASSLRTGSTEAFF. In DNA, the CDR3 is TGCGCCAGCAGCTTGAGGACAGGGAGCACTGAAGCTTTCTTT.

The chain recombines TRBV5-1 with TRBJ2-1; D not resolved. The CDR3 totals 13 residues. The germline V gene has CDR1 SGHRS and CDR2 YFSETQ. Trimming took 1 base from V and 10 from J, leaving 12 bases between them. CDR3 in amino acids: CASSLTPGGEQFF. CDR3 DNA sequence: TGCGCCAGCAGCTTGACTCCGGGCGGCGAGCAGTTCTTC. The complete variable domain, with remaining parts taken from reference TRBV5-1 and TRBJ2-1, reads KAGVTQTPRYLIKTRGQQVTLSCSPISGHRSVSWYQQTPGQGLQFLFEYFSETQRNKGNFPGRFSGRQFSNSRSEMNVSTLELGDSALYLCASSLTPGGEQFFGPGTRLTVL.

J is TRBJ2-7 and V is TRBV7-2; 9 bases align to TRBD2. The J segment lost 1 base and the V segment lost 1 base, leaving 5 bases of the junction unmatched. The germline V gene has CDR1 SGHTA and CDR2 FQGNSA. The CDR3 runs 16 residues. Here the CDR3 DNA reads TGTGCCAGCAGCTTAGTTCCCAGCGGGAGGTCCTACGAGCAGTACTTC. It specifies CASSLVPSGRSYEQYF.

The rearrangement uses TRBV28 and TRBJ1-2; 10 bases align to TRBD1. This CDR3 is built from 16 residues. In germline, CDR1 is MDHEN, CDR2 SYDVKM. Unmatched junction bases numbered 13, after V lost 5 bases and J lost 7 bases. The CDR3 region is CASSNFMTGGPSGYTF. As DNA, the CDR3 is TGTGCCAGCAGTAATTTTATGACAGGGGGCCCCAGTGGCTACACCTTC.

The chain joins TRBV7-9 to TRBJ2-6; D ambiguous. Per germline, CDR1 SEHNR and CDR2 FQNEAQ (reference sequence). The CDR3 covers 14 residues. Trimming removed 3 bases at V and 0 bases at J, with 3 bases between. In DNA form, the CDR3 reads TGTGCCAGCAGCTTCAACTCTGGGGCCAACGTCCTGACTTTC. Translating gives CASSFNSGANVLTF.

The chain has TRBV5-1 and TRBJ2-4, with 7 bases lining up with TRBD2. The germline gives CDR1 SGHRS, CDR2 YFSETQ. V gave up 3 bases and J gave up 2 bases; unmatched junction bases: 14. This CDR3 contains 18 residues. This CDR3 is CASSSEGRGWGTKNIQYF. CDR3 nucleotide sequence: TGCGCCAGCAGCTCCGAGGGGAGGGGCTGGGGAACCAAAAACATTCAGTACTTC.

CDR3 nucleotides: TGTGCCAGTAGTACGACAGGGGGCCACGAGCAGTACTTC. It translates to CASSTTGGHEQYF. The chain couples TRBV19 to TRBJ2-7; 10 bases agree with TRBD1. The V segment lost 4 bases and the J segment 5 bases; nucleotides outside the gene matches: 2. Germline-derived CDR1 and CDR2 are LNHDA and SQIVND (reference sequence). CDR3 length equals 13 residues.

V usage is TRBV2 and J usage is TRBJ2-5; possibly TRBD1 for D (6 bases). The CDR3 contains 14 residues. V was cut by 3 bases and J by 4 bases, with 12 bases left in between. Germline V CDR1 and CDR2: SNHLY, FYNNEI. The CDR3 coding sequence is TGTGCCAGCAGTGAGCTTGAAGGGGGAGAGACCCAGTACTTC. Translation: CASSELEGGETQYF.